This passage covers 11 T cell receptor beta chains from one sample sequenced in a study of T cell responses to AZD1222 COVID-19 vaccine. Data came from immunoSEQ multiplex PCR; TCRdb stores just in-frame clones and leaves some out. The data show fewer than 150,000 clones, approximately 86% seen once. This specimen was peripheral blood, taken 28 days after the second AZD1222 dose. The origin of the receptors is an adult who received the AZD1222 COVID-19 vaccine.

This rearrangement joins TRBV27 to TRBJ2-7; 9 bases are a match to TRBD1. Germline CDR1 and CDR2: MNHEY and SMNVEV (reference sequence). This CDR3 comprises 16 residues. The ends lost 4 bases at V and 6 bases at J; junction bases unmatched: 13. CDR3 sequence reads: CASSSRDRVGAGEQYF. CDR3 nucleotides: TGTGCCAGCAGTTCCCGGGACAGGGTAGGGGCAGGCGAGCAGTACTTC.

The chain combines TRBV5-8 with TRBJ2-4; 11 bases line up with TRBD1. The CDR3 has 17 amino acids. V lost 2 bases to trimming and J lost 8 bases; unmatched junction nucleotides: 12. Germline CDR1 reads SGHTS; CDR2 reads YDEGEE. In DNA, the CDR3 is TGTGCCAGCAGCTTAGGACAGGGGGCTATCTTCGGAGACATTCAGTACTTC. Encoded protein: CASSLGQGAIFGDIQYF.

The chain combines TRBV5-4 with TRBJ2-7, with 13 bases lining up with TRBD2. CDR1 SGHNT and CDR2 YYREEE come from the germline V gene (reference sequence). V lost 4 bases, J lost 6 bases, and 7 bases stayed unmatched. The CDR3 length is 15 residues. CDR3: CASSIPGLAGVEQYF. CDR3 coding DNA: TGTGCCAGCAGCATACCCGGACTAGCGGGAGTCGAGCAGTACTTC.

The chain couples TRBV30 to TRBJ1-1; TRBD1 aligns across 9 bases. Germline V CDR1 and CDR2: GTSNPN, SVGIG (reference sequence). The CDR3 extends over 13 amino acids. The ends lost 4 bases at V and 7 bases at J; junction bases unmatched: 7. The chain's CDR3 is CAWNQQGANEAFF. CDR3 DNA: TGTGCCTGGAATCAACAGGGGGCTAATGAAGCTTTCTTT.

The rearrangement uses TRBV5-1 and TRBJ2-3; D not resolved. This CDR3 spans 15 amino acids. Germline lookup yields CDR1 SGHRS and CDR2 YFSETQ. Between the trimmed V and J ends, which lost 3 bases and 1 base, there was a span of 12 bases. The CDR3 loop is CASSSVDGRTDTQYF. DNA of the CDR3: TGCGCCAGCAGCTCGGTGGACGGCCGCACAGATACGCAGTATTTT.

The V call is TRBV4-2, the J call TRBJ2-1; the D is unclear. Germline V gives CDR1 LGHNA, CDR2 YNFKEQ. This CDR3 is built from 14 residues. Trimming stripped 1 base from V and 7 bases from J, with 11 bases between. CDR3 in DNA: TGTGCCAGCAGCCAAGCAACTACGTTTAATGAGCAGTTCTTC. It yields the protein CASSQATTFNEQFF.

This rearrangement joins TRBV29-1 to TRBJ2-1; TRBD2 matches at 12 bases. CDR1 SQVTM and CDR2 ANQGSEA come from the germline V gene. V shed 7 bases, J shed 3 bases, and the junction held 4 bases outside the gene matches. CDR3 length equals 14 residues. CDR3 in amino acids: CSAWTSGNYNEQFF. CDR3 DNA sequence: TGCAGCGCCTGGACTAGCGGGAACTACAATGAGCAGTTCTTC.

CDR3 in amino acids: CASSFAESPLHF. CDR3 bases: TGTGCCAGCAGCTTTGCCGAATCACCCCTCCACTTT. V usage is TRBV7-2 and J usage is TRBJ1-6; D call uncertain. Per the germline V gene, CDR1 is SGHTA and CDR2 is FQGNSA. The V and J ends lost 3 bases and 10 bases respectively, with 7 bases between them. CDR3 length equals 12 residues.

This sequence joins TRBV11-2 and TRBJ1-1; the match to TRBD1 covers 10 bases. This CDR3 spans 16 amino acids. Germline CDR1 SGHAT, CDR2 FQNNGV. Trimming at V came to 2 bases and at J to 0 bases, leaving 3 bases not matched to a gene. CDR3 sequence (DNA): TGTGCCAGCAGCTTATCGGGACAGGGGATGAACACTGAAGCTTTCTTT. Its translation: CASSLSGQGMNTEAFF.

The gene calls are TRBV7-9 and TRBJ2-4; 7 bases fit TRBD2. Trimming took 5 bases from V and 0 from J; bases not matched to a gene: 4. This CDR3 spans 15 amino acids. Germline CDR1 reads SEHNR; CDR2 reads FQNEAQ (reference sequence). The CDR3 reads CASSGGGGAKNIQYF. The CDR3 nucleotides read TGTGCCAGCAGCGGAGGCGGGGGAGCCAAAAACATTCAGTACTTC.

This clone was picked up one time. The J gene is TRBJ2-4, the V gene TRBV27, with D possibly being TRBD1 or TRBD2 (5 bases each). V was pared by 9 bases and J by 2 bases, with 14 bases between. This CDR3 spans 14 amino acids. CDR1 is MNHEY and CDR2 is SMNVEV in the germline V gene (reference sequence). The CDR3 DNA sequence: TGTGCCAGTTTTTTTCCGGGACCCAAAAACATTCAGTACTTC. It translates to CASFFPGPKNIQYF.